This is a list of T cell receptor beta chains from one sample in a study of cytotoxic CD8 clonotypes in ibrutinib-treated CLL. Sequencing used immunoSEQ multiplex PCR; TCRdb keeps in-frame clones, though not all of them. The sample contains roughly 150,000 clones, roughly 80% of which appear only once. Source: PBMCs, taken after 12 months of ibrutinib treatment. These receptors were taken from a human donor with chronic lymphocytic leukemia. Each CDR3 is given with its conserved first and last residue. Each record gives: V gene, clone size, D gene, J gene, CDR3 DNA, CDR3 protein. A D gene is named only where the DNA matches it firmly. Some rows have no size entry. The others give once, few or many, or a class for an expanded clone.

v_gene: TRBV7-3
abundance: .
d_gene: .
j_gene: TRBJ1-4
CDR3nt: TGTGCCAGCATAATGGGCGGTTTCAATGAAAAACTGTTTTTT
CDR3aa: CASIMGGFNEKLFF

v_gene: TRBV2
abundance: .
d_gene: .
j_gene: TRBJ1-1
CDR3nt: TGTGCCAGCAGTGCGGGTCTAGGGGCAGGGACCACTGAAGCTTTCTTT
CDR3aa: CASSAGLGAGTTEAFF

v_gene: TRBV6-5
abundance: .
d_gene: TRBD2
j_gene: TRBJ2-1
CDR3nt: TGTGCCAGCAGTGCCACTAGCGCGTCTGACAATGAGCAGTTCTTC
CDR3aa: CASSATSASDNEQFF

v_gene: TRBV27
abundance: .
d_gene: .
j_gene: TRBJ2-7
CDR3nt: TGTGCCAGCAGTTTATGGTATAGGGCCTCACTTGGAGGGCAGTACTTC
CDR3aa: CASSLWYRASLGGQYF

v_gene: TRBV7-2
abundance: .
d_gene: .
j_gene: TRBJ1-1
CDR3nt: TGTGCCAGCAGCTTAGATGTTGGGGCCGCTGAAGCTTTCTTT
CDR3aa: CASSLDVGAAEAFF

v_gene: TRBV6-1
abundance: .
d_gene: .
j_gene: TRBJ1-2
CDR3nt: TGTGCCAGCAGTACCGCGCGAGGCTACACCTTC
CDR3aa: CASSTARGYTF

v_gene: TRBV5-1
abundance: .
d_gene: TRBD1
j_gene: TRBJ1-2
CDR3nt: TGCGCCAGCAGCGGCAAGCGACAGGGGATGGCGGAATATGGCTACACCTTC
CDR3aa: CASSGKRQGMAEYGYTF

v_gene: TRBV7-2
abundance: .
d_gene: TRBD2
j_gene: TRBJ2-7
CDR3nt: TGTGCCAGCAGCTCCCCCGGGCTAGCGGGAGGGGAGCAGTACTTC
CDR3aa: CASSSPGLAGGEQYF

v_gene: TRBV7-9
abundance: .
d_gene: .
j_gene: TRBJ1-1
CDR3nt: TGTGCCAGCATTACTGACCAGGGACCGAACACTGAAGCTTTCTTT
CDR3aa: CASITDQGPNTEAFF

v_gene: TRBV7-3
abundance: .
d_gene: TRBD2
j_gene: TRBJ2-1
CDR3nt: TGTGCCAGCAGCTTAAGCGGGGGGGCCTTTTATAATGAGCAGTTCTTC
CDR3aa: CASSLSGGAFYNEQFF

v_gene: TRBV28
abundance: .
d_gene: .
j_gene: TRBJ1-5
CDR3nt: TGTGCCAGCAGTGGGGGTCGAGGACGGCGAAATCAGCCCCAGCATTTT
CDR3aa: CASSGGRGRRNQPQHF

v_gene: TRBV28
abundance: .
d_gene: TRBD2
j_gene: TRBJ2-5
CDR3nt: TGTGCCAGCAGGACATTAGCGGGCGGAGTGGGGACCCAGTACTTC
CDR3aa: CASRTLAGGVGTQYF

v_gene: TRBV5-4
abundance: .
d_gene: TRBD1
j_gene: TRBJ1-1
CDR3nt: TGTGCCAGCAGCTTGTTTTCGACAGGGCGGAACACTGAAGCTTTCTTT
CDR3aa: CASSLFSTGRNTEAFF

v_gene: TRBV5-1
abundance: .
d_gene: TRBD1
j_gene: TRBJ2-7
CDR3nt: TGCGCCAGCAGCTGGGGACAGGGGTCCTACGAGCAGTACTTC
CDR3aa: CASSWGQGSYEQYF

v_gene: TRBV11-2
abundance: .
d_gene: .
j_gene: TRBJ2-3
CDR3nt: TGTGCCAGCAGCTTAGGCTATTATAGCACAGATACGCAGTATTTT
CDR3aa: CASSLGYYSTDTQYF

v_gene: TRBV9
abundance: .
d_gene: TRBD2
j_gene: TRBJ2-1
CDR3nt: TGTGCCAGCAGCGCCTCAGCGGGAGGTCCCAGAGGAGTGCAGTTCTTC
CDR3aa: CASSASAGGPRGVQFF

v_gene: TRBV7-9
abundance: .
d_gene: .
j_gene: TRBJ1-1
CDR3nt: TGTGCCAGCAGCTTTCCGGGACAATTTGCTTTCTTT
CDR3aa: CASSFPGQFAFF

v_gene: TRBV2
abundance: .
d_gene: .
j_gene: TRBJ1-6
CDR3nt: TGTGCCAACTCGAGGGAGGGGGAGAGATCACCCCTCCACTTT
CDR3aa: CANSREGERSPLHF

v_gene: TRBV9
abundance: .
d_gene: .
j_gene: TRBJ2-2
CDR3nt: TGTGCCAGCAGCGCCCCCTCGTATGGGGTAGGTCATGCCGGGGAGCTGTTTTTT
CDR3aa: CASSAPSYGVGHAGELFF

v_gene: TRBV30
abundance: .
d_gene: .
j_gene: TRBJ1-3
CDR3nt: TGTGCCTGGAGTGCCTCAAGCTCTGGAAACACCATATATTTT
CDR3aa: CAWSASSSGNTIYF

v_gene: TRBV5-6
abundance: few
d_gene: .
j_gene: TRBJ1-5
CDR3nt: TGTGCCAGCAGCTTGTTCGGGGATGCTCAGCCCCAGCATTTT
CDR3aa: CASSLFGDAQPQHF

v_gene: TRBV4-3
abundance: .
d_gene: .
j_gene: TRBJ1-2
CDR3nt: TGCGCCAGCAGCCAGGATACAGGGCCAGCCTATGGCTACACCTTC
CDR3aa: CASSQDTGPAYGYTF